The next 14 T cell receptor beta chains were all read from a single sample in a study of OX40 agonist ivuxolimab in advanced cancers. TCRdb keeps only in-frame clones here, not all; method: immunoSEQ multiplex PCR. The sample has tens of thousands of clones; 80% to 90% are singletons. The sample consisted of CD4+ or CD8+ T cells sorted from blood, taken in a trial of the OX40 agonist ivuxolimab. The origin of the receptors is an adult with an advanced solid tumor such as melanoma, head and neck, liver or kidney cancer.

CDR3 nucleotide sequence: TGTGCCAGCAGTTTTGAAAGGGGTGTCACTGAAGCTTTCTTT. This sequence encodes CASSFERGVTEAFF. The chain couples TRBV27 to TRBJ1-1, with a weak D call TRBD1 (5 bases). The CDR3 extends over 14 amino acids. In germline, CDR1 is MNHEY, CDR2 SMNVEV (reference sequence). V lost 3 bases to trimming and J lost 4 bases, with 12 bases between them.

This clone was detected only once. The CDR3 DNA reads as TGTGCCAGCAGCTTCGGGGTGGACACCGGGGAGCTGTTTTTT. This sequence encodes CASSFGVDTGELFF. V gene TRBV7-6 combines with J gene TRBJ2-2, with D tentatively TRBD2 (5 bases). Germline lookup yields CDR1 SGHVS and CDR2 FNYEAQ. The germline V and J ends were trimmed by 3 bases and 3 bases, with 8 bases remaining between them. The CDR3 runs 14 residues.

The chain links TRBV7-2 to TRBJ2-2; the match to TRBD1 covers 9 bases. This CDR3 is 14 amino acids long. Per germline, CDR1 SGHTA and CDR2 FQGNSA. V was pared by 5 bases and J by 5 bases, with 3 bases of the junction left unmatched. The CDR3 DNA sequence: TGTGCCAGCAGCATACAGGGGGCAACCGGGGAGCTGTTTTTT. This translates into CASSIQGATGELFF.

This clone has only one observation. The rearrangement uses TRBV9 and TRBJ2-5, with 7 positions matching TRBD2. The CDR3 length is 17 residues. V shed 4 bases and J 2 bases; nucleotides not matched to a gene: 14. Germline lookup yields CDR1 SGDLS and CDR2 YYNGEE. CDR3 bases: TGTGCCAGCAGCCAGAGACCCGGGACTACTTTACAAGAGACCCAGTACTTC. Protein sequence: CASSQRPGTTLQETQYF.

The gene calls are TRBV14 and TRBJ2-7; D remains ambiguous. Germline CDR1 and CDR2: SGHDN and FVKESK. V lost 1 base and J lost 4, with 14 bases in between. CDR3 length equals 15 residues. The CDR3 DNA follows: TGTGCCAGCAGCCAAGGGGTACCCTCCTGGTACGAGCAGTACTTC. Translated: CASSQGVPSWYEQYF.

The chain links TRBV28 to TRBJ2-5; D may be TRBD1 (6 bases). The CDR3 extends over 13 amino acids. Trimming stripped 6 bases from V and 7 bases from J, with 15 bases between. Germline V gene data show CDR1 as MDHEN and CDR2 as SYDVKM. CDR3 amino acids: CASRWQRGGTQYF. The CDR3 coding sequence is TGTGCCAGCAGATGGCAGCGAGGGGGGACCCAGTACTTC. Complete variable domain (other parts from reference TRBV28 and TRBJ2-5): DVKVTQSSRYLVKRTGEKVFLECVQDMDHENMFWYRQDPGLGLRLIYFSYDVKMKEKGDIPEGYSVSREKKERFSLILESASTNQTSMYLCASRWQRGGTQYFGPGTRLLVL.

This chain uses TRBV11-2 with TRBJ1-5; D is perhaps TRBD1 (5 bases). This CDR3 is built from 15 residues. V was shortened by 0 bases and J by 6 bases, with 12 bases between the two germline ends. Germline CDR1 reads SGHAT; CDR2 reads FQNNGV. The CDR3 region is CASSLDIGVGQPQHF. CDR3 nucleotides: TGTGCCAGCAGCTTAGATATAGGGGTCGGTCAGCCCCAGCATTTT.

The gene calls are TRBV5-1 and TRBJ2-3; 9 nucleotides align to TRBD1. Germline lookup yields CDR1 SGHRS and CDR2 YFSETQ. V gave up 2 bases and J gave up 14 bases; unmatched junction bases: 6. The CDR3 sequence is 12 residues long. The CDR3, as DNA: TGCGCCAGCAGCTTAGGGGACAGGGATATGTATTTT. Translation: CASSLGDRDMYF.

The rearrangement joins TRBV11-3 to TRBJ2-7; the match to TRBD2 covers 11 bases. The germline gives CDR1 SGHNT, CDR2 YENEEA. This CDR3 contains 15 residues. V lost 5 bases to trimming and J lost 2 bases; unmatched junction nucleotides: 5. CDR3 in DNA: TGTGCCAGCAGCCCGGGACTAGCGGAGACCTACGAGCAGTACTTC. Protein: CASSPGLAETYEQYF.

The chain recombines TRBV30 with TRBJ1-5; D ambiguous. V lost 5 bases and J 6 bases, leaving 11 bases between the germline ends. CDR3 length equals 12 residues. CDR1 is GTSNPN and CDR2 is SVGIG in the germline V gene (reference sequence). The CDR3 loop is CAWGGDGQPQHF. The DNA for the CDR3 is TGTGCCTGGGGAGGAGATGGTCAGCCCCAGCATTTT.

This clone was observed once. The genes are TRBV28 and TRBJ2-3; the D gene could be TRBD1 or TRBD2 (5 bases each). V lost 11 bases and J 7 bases, leaving 10 bases between the germline ends. The CDR3 length is 10 residues. The germline V gene encodes CDR1 MDHEN and CDR2 SYDVKM. CDR3 sequence (DNA): TGTGCCGGAAAGGGACATACGCAGTATTTT. Its protein product is CAGKGHTQYF.

This clone was seen only once. The genes are TRBV11-3 and TRBJ2-2; D ambiguous. Germline CDR1 is SGHNT and CDR2 is YENEEA. Trimming left V 0 bases short and J 1 base short, with 6 bases between. The CDR3 length is 15 residues. In DNA form, the CDR3 reads TGTGCCAGCAGCTTAGAACCAGTGAACACCGGGGAGCTGTTTTTT. Its translation: CASSLEPVNTGELFF.

The J gene is TRBJ2-3, the V gene TRBV6-1; 11 bases match TRBD2. Trimming removed 6 bases from V and 5 bases from J; junction bases left unmatched: 7. Germline-derived CDR1 and CDR2 are MNHNS and SASEGT. The CDR3 totals 15 residues. The CDR3 sequence: CASRIAGGLIDTQYF. The CDR3, as DNA: TGTGCCAGCAGAATAGCGGGGGGGCTAATAGATACGCAGTATTTT.

The chain couples TRBV27 to TRBJ1-6; a possible D gene is TRBD1 (6 bases). Germline V CDR1 and CDR2: MNHEY, SMNVEV (reference sequence). The CDR3 is 14 amino acids. Trimming shortened V by 6 bases and J by 4 bases, and 10 bases separated the two germline ends. The CDR3 nucleotides are TGTGCCAGCAGACTGGACAGTTATAATTCACCCCTCCACTTT. Residues: CASRLDSYNSPLHF.